This TCR beta chain is from a study of beta chain features in type 1 diabetes. Study information: Sorted cell examination encompassed over 90 million cells across all samples.

Without exception, sorted populations had purity beyond 98%. V lost 3 bases to trimming and J lost 3 bases; unmatched junction nucleotides: 3. The CDR3 loop spans 15 amino acids. Germline CDR1 and CDR2: SGHTA and FQGNSA. General observations from the study: Moderate but significant shortening of TCRB CDR3s was recorded in all four CD4+ subsets from Type 1 diabetes patients.

This clone was detected a few times. Antigen unknown. cDNA synthesis used the whole RNA isolate, giving expressed TCRB sequences. Clones were sequenced by immunoSEQ multiplex PCR, and TCRdb holds only the in-frame ones, with some missing. The sample has hundreds of thousands of clones; roughly 10% are singletons. Sample: naive CD4+ T cells from blood. The TCR originated in a man aged 25 to 45 with type 1 diabetes. The chain employs TRBV7-2 and TRBJ1-5, with 9 bases lining up with TRBD1. The CDR3 coding sequence is TGTGCCAGCAGCTTGGGACAGGGAGCCAATCAGCCCCAGCATTTT. This sequence encodes CASSLGQGANQPQHF.